These 4 T cell receptor beta chains were sequenced from one sample in a study of Graves' ophthalmopathy and Graves' hyperthyroidism. For repertoire sequencing, the TCR beta CDR3 regions were amplified from RNA transcripts. The first-round RT-PCR employed HTBI primers together with the Qiagen OneStep RT-PCR kit. A multiplex PCR was then performed as the second round. One entry per CDR3 protein results from TCRdb running MiXCR on the multiplex PCR reads. Here the sample spans over a million distinct CDR3 sequences, about two fifths being singletons. Sequenced sample: peripheral blood or thyroid tissue (not recorded which). The receptors stem from an adult man with Graves' hyperthyroidism.

This clonotype was observed a few times. The rearrangement links TRBV12-3 or TRBV12-4 to TRBJ1-3; the D is unclear. V was cut by 0 bases and J by 4 bases, with 16 bases left in between. The CDR3 consists of 17 residues. The DNA for the CDR3 is TGTGCCAGCAGTTTAGCGCGGAGGCCTCAACCGGGAAACACCATATATTTT. Encoded protein: CASSLARRPQPGNTIYF.

This rearrangement joins TRBV25-1 to TRBJ1-1, with D perhaps matching TRBD1 (6 bases). This CDR3 is built from 14 residues. CDR1 MGHDK and CDR2 SYGVNS come from the germline V gene. The V gene lost 6 bases and the J gene lost 6 bases, with 17 bases spanning the gap. This CDR3 reads CASSRVRGESEAFF. CDR3 coding DNA: TGTGCCAGCAGCCGGGTCAGGGGTGAATCTGAAGCTTTCTTT.

The chain is built from TRBV7-9 and TRBJ2-5; a weak D match, TRBD2 (7 bases). The CDR3 extends over 15 amino acids. V lost 2 bases and J lost 4, with 14 bases in between. The germline V gene encodes CDR1 SEHNR and CDR2 FQNEAQ (reference sequence). CDR3 bases: TGTGCCAGCAGCTTACGCGGGAGAGGGGGAGAGACCCAGTACTTC. Encoded protein: CASSLRGRGGETQYF.

V and J are TRBV6-5 and TRBJ1-4; no clear D. Germline CDR1 and CDR2: MNHEY and SVGAGI. This CDR3 region has 12 residues. Between the trimmed V and J ends, which lost 4 bases and 7 bases, there was a span of 7 bases. The CDR3, as DNA: TGTGCCAGCAGTTGGAGGCCTGAAAAACTGTTTTTT. It codes for CASSWRPEKLFF.